The rows below give T cell receptor beta chains drawn from one sample of a study of T cells in localized non-small cell lung cancer. The assay was immunoSEQ multiplex PCR, and TCRdb's table has in-frame clones only and misses some. The sample has under 35,000 clones; approximately 90% are singletons. Sample: peripheral blood mononuclear cells, taken before any cancer treatment. The source of these receptors is a female donor older than 55 with stage II lung adenocarcinoma. Each CDR3 is given with its conserved first and last residue. D genes are given only for firm matches. The size field is filled for only some rows; it gives once, few, many or a size class.

v_call: TRBV5-1; clone_size: NA; j_call: TRBJ1-1; d_call: NA; cdr3_aa: CASSLGPRQGAGTEAFF; cdr3_nt: TGCGCCAGCAGCTTGGGCCCGAGGCAGGGAGCAGGCACTGAAGCTTTCTTT
v_call: TRBV5-1; clone_size: NA; j_call: TRBJ2-5; d_call: NA; cdr3_aa: CASSGGPPQETQYF; cdr3_nt: TGCGCCAGCAGCGGCGGACCGCCACAAGAGACCCAGTACTTC
v_call: TRBV18; clone_size: NA; j_call: TRBJ1-1; d_call: NA; cdr3_aa: CASSTGVPPGAFF; cdr3_nt: TGTGCCAGCTCGACTGGGGTTCCCCCCGGGGCTTTCTTT
v_call: TRBV18; clone_size: NA; j_call: TRBJ2-7; d_call: TRBD1; cdr3_aa: CASSRRDRAGYEQYF; cdr3_nt: TGTGCCAGCTCACGCCGGGACAGGGCCGGCTACGAGCAGTACTTC
v_call: TRBV19; clone_size: NA; j_call: TRBJ1-2; d_call: NA; cdr3_aa: CASSDGYTF; cdr3_nt: TGTGCCAGTTCTGACGGCTACACCTTC
v_call: TRBV5-1; clone_size: NA; j_call: TRBJ2-3; d_call: NA; cdr3_aa: CASSLVADTQYF; cdr3_nt: TGCGCCAGCAGCTTGGTCGCAGATACGCAGTATTTT
v_call: TRBV10-3; clone_size: NA; j_call: TRBJ1-1; d_call: NA; cdr3_aa: CAISDGRIYTEAFF; cdr3_nt: TGTGCCATCAGTGATGGTCGAATCTACACTGAAGCTTTCTTT
v_call: TRBV19; clone_size: NA; j_call: TRBJ1-5; d_call: NA; cdr3_aa: CASSDGSHRDQPQHF; cdr3_nt: TGTGCCAGTAGTGATGGCAGCCACCGGGATCAGCCCCAGCATTTT
v_call: TRBV11-2; clone_size: NA; j_call: TRBJ1-1; d_call: NA; cdr3_aa: CASSPAGGEAFF; cdr3_nt: TGTGCCAGCAGCCCCGCGGGGGGTGAAGCTTTCTTT
v_call: TRBV5-1; clone_size: NA; j_call: TRBJ2-7; d_call: NA; cdr3_aa: CASSLGADIYEQYF; cdr3_nt: TGCGCCAGCAGCTTGGGGGCAGATATCTACGAGCAGTACTTC
v_call: TRBV7-9; clone_size: NA; j_call: TRBJ1-4; d_call: NA; cdr3_aa: CASSPAGQFNEKLFF; cdr3_nt: TGTGCCAGCAGCCCAGCGGGGCAGTTTAATGAAAAACTGTTTTTT
v_call: TRBV19; clone_size: NA; j_call: TRBJ2-7; d_call: NA; cdr3_aa: CASMDGHEQYF; cdr3_nt: TGTGCCAGTATGGACGGACACGAGCAGTACTTC
v_call: TRBV7-8; clone_size: NA; j_call: TRBJ2-7; d_call: NA; cdr3_aa: CASSLTGTFAYEQYF; cdr3_nt: TGTGCCAGCAGCTTAACCGGGACCTTTGCCTACGAGCAGTACTTC
v_call: TRBV28; clone_size: NA; j_call: TRBJ1-1; d_call: NA; cdr3_aa: CASFERGAFF; cdr3_nt: TGTGCCAGTTTTGAAAGGGGGGCTTTCTTT
v_call: TRBV10-3; clone_size: once; j_call: TRBJ2-7; d_call: TRBD1; cdr3_aa: CAISPGTGNSYEQYF; cdr3_nt: TGTGCCATCAGCCCCGGGACAGGGAACTCCTACGAGCAGTACTTC
v_call: TRBV19; clone_size: few; j_call: TRBJ2-5; d_call: NA; cdr3_aa: CASSMKGSETQYF; cdr3_nt: TGTGCCAGTAGTATGAAGGGATCGGAGACCCAGTACTTC
v_call: TRBV5-4; clone_size: NA; j_call: TRBJ2-1; d_call: TRBD2; cdr3_aa: CASSLGSSGVYNEQFF; cdr3_nt: TGTGCCAGCAGCTTAGGGAGTAGCGGGGTTTACAATGAGCAGTTCTTC
v_call: TRBV30; clone_size: NA; j_call: TRBJ2-7; d_call: NA; cdr3_aa: CAFWGSSSYEQYF; cdr3_nt: TGTGCCTTCTGGGGATCAAGCTCCTACGAGCAGTACTTC
v_call: TRBV2; clone_size: NA; j_call: TRBJ2-2; d_call: NA; cdr3_aa: CASRIYRVGVVDTGELFF; cdr3_nt: TGTGCCAGCAGGATCTACAGGGTCGGTGTTGTGGACACCGGGGAGCTGTTTTTT
v_call: TRBV2; clone_size: NA; j_call: TRBJ2-1; d_call: NA; cdr3_aa: CLSAEAGFSYNEQFF; cdr3_nt: TGTCTCAGCGCGGAGGCGGGCTTCTCCTACAATGAGCAGTTCTTC
v_call: TRBV6-1; clone_size: once; j_call: TRBJ2-1; d_call: TRBD1; cdr3_aa: CASSAYPTGDNEQFF; cdr3_nt: TGTGCCAGCAGTGCATACCCTACAGGGGACAATGAGCAGTTCTTC
v_call: TRBV10-3; clone_size: NA; j_call: TRBJ2-1; d_call: TRBD2; cdr3_aa: CAISERTSGRVYEQFF; cdr3_nt: TGTGCCATCAGTGAGAGGACTAGCGGGAGAGTGTATGAGCAGTTCTTC
v_call: TRBV29-1; clone_size: NA; j_call: TRBJ1-1; d_call: NA; cdr3_aa: CSVGVGANTEAFF; cdr3_nt: TGCAGCGTGGGGGTGGGGGCGAACACTGAAGCTTTCTTT
v_call: TRBV5-1; clone_size: NA; j_call: TRBJ1-1; d_call: NA; cdr3_aa: CASSLGVGSTEAFF; cdr3_nt: TGCGCCAGCAGCTTGGGGGTTGGGAGCACTGAAGCTTTCTTT
v_call: TRBV7-9; clone_size: once; j_call: TRBJ2-7; d_call: NA; cdr3_aa: CASSTGWGKPDGSYEQYF; cdr3_nt: TGTGCCAGCAGCACCGGATGGGGGAAGCCGGATGGATCCTACGAGCAGTACTTC
v_call: TRBV5-1; clone_size: NA; j_call: TRBJ2-1; d_call: TRBD2; cdr3_aa: CASSLAGTSGNNEQFF; cdr3_nt: TGCGCCAGCAGCTTGGCCGGGACTAGCGGGAACAATGAGCAGTTCTTC
v_call: TRBV28; clone_size: few; j_call: TRBJ2-1; d_call: NA; cdr3_aa: CASTPTPQDNNEQFF; cdr3_nt: TGTGCCAGCACCCCCACCCCCCAAGACAACAATGAGCAGTTCTTC
v_call: TRBV30; clone_size: NA; j_call: TRBJ1-3; d_call: NA; cdr3_aa: CAWSVWGRSPGNTIYF; cdr3_nt: TGTGCCTGGAGTGTTTGGGGACGATCCCCTGGAAACACCATATATTTT
v_call: TRBV7-2; clone_size: NA; j_call: TRBJ2-1; d_call: TRBD2; cdr3_aa: CASSFGLAGRSSYNEQFF; cdr3_nt: TGTGCCAGCAGCTTCGGTCTAGCGGGGCGGAGCTCCTACAATGAGCAGTTCTTC
v_call: TRBV5-6; clone_size: NA; j_call: TRBJ1-1; d_call: NA; cdr3_aa: CASSLAGRWGRTEAFF; cdr3_nt: TGTGCCAGCAGCTTGGCCGGGAGATGGGGGAGGACTGAAGCTTTCTTT
v_call: TRBV28; clone_size: NA; j_call: TRBJ1-2; d_call: TRBD1; cdr3_aa: CASSLSLPTGGDNYGYTF; cdr3_nt: TGTGCCAGCAGTTTATCGCTACCCACAGGGGGAGATAACTATGGCTACACCTTC
v_call: TRBV4-1; clone_size: NA; j_call: TRBJ1-1; d_call: NA; cdr3_aa: CASSQGLLGSRIAFF; cdr3_nt: TGCGCCAGCAGCCAAGGATTACTGGGATCTCGGATAGCTTTCTTT
v_call: TRBV11-3; clone_size: once; j_call: TRBJ2-7; d_call: NA; cdr3_aa: CASSVQGSYEQYF; cdr3_nt: TGTGCCAGCAGCGTTCAAGGATCCTACGAGCAGTACTTC
v_call: TRBV7-6; clone_size: NA; j_call: TRBJ1-2; d_call: NA; cdr3_aa: CASSLVTPGNYGYTF; cdr3_nt: TGTGCCAGCAGCTTAGTCACACCGGGGAACTATGGCTACACCTTC
v_call: TRBV7-2; clone_size: NA; j_call: TRBJ1-2; d_call: TRBD1; cdr3_aa: CASSPDRANYGYTF; cdr3_nt: TGTGCCAGCAGCCCTGACAGGGCAAACTATGGCTACACCTTC
v_call: TRBV6-1; clone_size: NA; j_call: TRBJ1-5; d_call: NA; cdr3_aa: CASSLDEDQPQHF; cdr3_nt: TGTGCCAGCAGCTTGGACGAGGATCAGCCCCAGCATTTT
v_call: TRBV14; clone_size: NA; j_call: TRBJ2-7; d_call: NA; cdr3_aa: CASSKFPPHEQYF; cdr3_nt: TGTGCCAGCAGCAAATTCCCTCCCCACGAGCAGTACTTC
v_call: TRBV2; clone_size: NA; j_call: TRBJ2-5; d_call: NA; cdr3_aa: CASSEYQETQYF; cdr3_nt: TGTGCCAGCAGCGAGTACCAAGAGACCCAGTACTTC
v_call: TRBV15; clone_size: NA; j_call: TRBJ1-1; d_call: NA; cdr3_aa: CATSNYSLNTEAFF; cdr3_nt: TGTGCCACCAGCAACTACAGTTTGAACACTGAAGCTTTCTTT
v_call: TRBV5-6; clone_size: NA; j_call: TRBJ2-6; d_call: TRBD2; cdr3_aa: CASSLLAGRAGANVLTF; cdr3_nt: TGTGCCAGCAGCTTGTTGGCAGGGAGGGCTGGGGCCAACGTCCTGACTTTC
v_call: TRBV6-4; clone_size: NA; j_call: TRBJ2-1; d_call: TRBD2; cdr3_aa: CASSSTSGPNNEQFF; cdr3_nt: TGTGCCAGCAGTTCGACTAGCGGGCCTAACAATGAGCAGTTCTTC
v_call: TRBV10-3; clone_size: NA; j_call: TRBJ2-3; d_call: TRBD1; cdr3_aa: CAISESRGTDTQYF; cdr3_nt: TGTGCCATCAGTGAGTCCAGGGGGACAGATACGCAGTATTTT
v_call: TRBV18; clone_size: NA; j_call: TRBJ2-5; d_call: NA; cdr3_aa: CASSPGQETQYF; cdr3_nt: TGTGCCAGCTCACCAGGGCAAGAGACCCAGTACTTC
v_call: TRBV5-4; clone_size: NA; j_call: TRBJ1-2; d_call: NA; cdr3_aa: CASSPDSTNYGYTF; cdr3_nt: TGTGCCAGCAGTCCGGACAGCACAAACTATGGCTACACCTTC
v_call: TRBV28; clone_size: NA; j_call: TRBJ1-5; d_call: NA; cdr3_aa: CASSSGQPQHF; cdr3_nt: TGTGCCAGCAGTTCCGGTCAGCCCCAGCATTTT
v_call: TRBV5-1; clone_size: NA; j_call: TRBJ2-7; d_call: TRBD1; cdr3_aa: CASGTGDYEQYF; cdr3_nt: TGCGCCAGCGGTACAGGGGACTACGAGCAGTACTTC
v_call: TRBV7-9; clone_size: NA; j_call: TRBJ2-2; d_call: NA; cdr3_aa: CASSLSSGAGNTGELFF; cdr3_nt: TGTGCCAGCAGCCTATCCTCGGGGGCCGGGAACACCGGGGAGCTGTTTTTT
v_call: TRBV28; clone_size: NA; j_call: TRBJ1-2; d_call: NA; cdr3_aa: CASSGQSPYGYTF; cdr3_nt: TGTGCCAGCAGTGGACAGTCCCCCTATGGCTACACCTTC
v_call: TRBV14; clone_size: NA; j_call: TRBJ1-1; d_call: TRBD1; cdr3_aa: CASSLLGTGHTEAFF; cdr3_nt: TGTGCCAGCAGCCTCCTAGGGACAGGGCACACTGAAGCTTTCTTT
v_call: TRBV14; clone_size: once; j_call: TRBJ1-2; d_call: TRBD1; cdr3_aa: CASSTLTGTGDGYTF; cdr3_nt: TGTGCCAGCAGCACCTTAACCGGGACAGGGGATGGCTACACCTTC
v_call: TRBV6-1; clone_size: NA; j_call: TRBJ1-4; d_call: NA; cdr3_aa: CASIDGGANNEKLFF; cdr3_nt: TGTGCCAGCATCGATGGGGGCGCGAATAATGAAAAACTGTTTTTT
v_call: TRBV28; clone_size: once; j_call: TRBJ2-7; d_call: NA; cdr3_aa: CASSFQTDRQYF; cdr3_nt: TGTGCCAGCAGTTTCCAGACAGACAGGCAGTACTTC
v_call: TRBV11-3; clone_size: NA; j_call: TRBJ2-2; d_call: NA; cdr3_aa: CASSLVSIGELFF; cdr3_nt: TGTGCCAGCAGCTTAGTGTCCATCGGGGAGCTGTTTTTT
v_call: TRBV6-1; clone_size: NA; j_call: TRBJ2-5; d_call: TRBD2; cdr3_aa: CASSNGGATGETQYF; cdr3_nt: TGTGCCAGCAGCAACGGGGGGGCGACTGGGGAGACCCAGTACTTC
v_call: TRBV30; clone_size: NA; j_call: TRBJ2-7; d_call: TRBD1; cdr3_aa: CAWSLDRFSYEQYF; cdr3_nt: TGTGCCTGGAGTTTGGACAGGTTCTCCTACGAGCAGTACTTC